The clone carrying this TCR beta chain is labeled medium-sized (0.01 to 0.1%). This record belongs to a study of CD4 and CD8 cells across lung adenocarcinoma regions. CDR3 size: 13 residues. CDR1 MNHNS and CDR2 SASEGT come from the germline V gene. The V gene end was trimmed by 3 bases and the J gene end by 6 bases; junction bases not matched to a gene: 2. Using its own MiXCR run on the PCR reads, TCRdb lists one record per CDR3 protein. The data hold 24,000 or so distinct CDR3 sequences, with 45% to 60% observed a single time. The sequenced sample consisted of CD4+ T cells from the center of a lung tumor. The chain recombines TRBV6-1 with TRBJ2-1; 7 positions agree with TRBD1. This receptor was taken from a male donor with lung adenocarcinoma. The CD4 and CD8 labels of this study may be unreliable. The CDR3 reads CASSETGLNEQFF. The CDR3 DNA follows: TGTGCCAGCAGTGAGACAGGGCTCAATGAGCAGTTCTTC.